This T cell receptor beta chain was recorded in a study of shared clonotypes between healthy human individuals. Study-level points and caveats: Non-shared clonotypes had lower generation probabilities than those shared by all four donors. Sorted-subset samples were not fully sequenced, rarefaction indicated. In a handful of donors, approximately 5% of naive CD4 clonotypes appeared in common.

Concerning this clone: Its target is not known.

The method was immunoSEQ multiplex PCR; TCRdb's version includes in-frame clones alone and lacks a portion of them. The sample shows around 550,000 clones, around 95% of them seen only once. Trimming took 4 bases from V and 2 from J, leaving 16 bases between them. Germline CDR1 and CDR2: GTSNPN and SVGIG (reference sequence). The CDR3 extends over 15 amino acids. CD45RO-negative, CCR7-selected cells formed the naive CD8 fraction, which excluded terminally differentiated effector memory CD45RA+ cells. This clonotype was obtained from a woman aged 25 to 45 in good health. The genes are TRBV30 and TRBJ2-3; D is unclear. Specimen: naive CD8+ T cells sorted from blood. This CDR3 reads CAWNNDLFPTDTQYF. CDR3 DNA sequence: TGTGCCTGGAATAATGACCTCTTCCCCACAGATACGCAGTATTTT.